This paragraph reports one T cell receptor (beta chain). Documented treatment: approximately 18 received Ad26.COV2.S at low or high dose, single or two shots; about 5 received placebo; per-sample allocation not given. The samples were gathered on day 63 after the first injection of vaccine or placebo. An Ad26 vector expressing Wuhan-strain SARS-CoV-2 spike served as the vaccine. This specimen comes from a study of Ad26.COV2.S vaccination and SARS-CoV-2 variants. V lost 3 bases to trimming and J lost 7 bases, with 3 bases between them. The CDR3 contains 11 residues. Profiling relied on immunoSEQ multiplex PCR, and the TCRdb table lists in-frame clones only, not all of them. The data contain about 680,000 clones, 89% of them singletons.

This specimen was peripheral blood, taken in a trial of Ad26.COV2.S vaccine versus placebo. This sequence was found in a person aged 18-65 years who received the Ad26.COV2.S COVID-19 vaccine or a placebo. V is TRBV12-3 or TRBV12-4 and J is TRBJ2-2; D is unresolved. The CDR3 nucleotides read TGTGCCAGCAGTTTTTACGGGGAGCTGTTTTTT. As protein: CASSFYGELFF.